Listed below are T cell receptor beta chains from one sample, sequenced in a study of blood T cells in healthy people across ages. TCRdb re-analysed the 5' RACE reads in MiXCR, keeping a single row per CDR3 protein. This sample has 650,000 to 1,000,000 distinct CDR3 sequences, with around half found just once. The sample comprised blood. The origin of the receptors is a man older than 75 in good health. CDR3s include the opening cysteine and the closing phenylalanine or tryptophan. Fields, in order: clone size, V gene, D gene, J gene, CDR3 protein, CDR3 DNA. The D gene is left open where the match is weak. Size tells how often a clone was seen (once, few, many) or the class of an expanded clone, and some rows leave it out.

>few|TRBV20-1|TRBD2|TRBJ2-7
CSALGRAPEQYF
TGCAGTGCCCTGGGGAGGGCCCCCGAGCAGTACTTC
>NA|TRBV28|NA|TRBJ2-6
CASSHLRAFGANVLTF
TGTGCCAGCAGCCATCTAAGGGCTTTTGGGGCCAACGTCCTGACTTTC
>NA|TRBV29-1|NA|TRBJ2-1
CSTLTRSRDPQQFF
TGCAGCACCCTGACCCGGTCACGGGATCCCCAGCAGTTCTTC
>NA|TRBV28|NA|TRBJ2-6
CASSYLRTASSGANVLTF
TGTGCCAGCAGTTACCTCCGGACAGCCAGCTCTGGGGCCAACGTCCTGACTTTC
>NA|TRBV15|TRBD2|TRBJ2-7
CATSGLAGGIEQYF
TGTGCCACCAGCGGGCTAGCGGGAGGGATTGAGCAGTACTTC
>few|TRBV29-1|TRBD1|TRBJ2-5
CSAEGQGLYQETQYF
TGCAGCGCCGAGGGACAGGGACTATACCAAGAGACCCAGTACTTC
>few|TRBV7-2|TRBD2|TRBJ2-1
CASSISSGRGNEQFF
TGTGCCAGCAGCATTTCTAGCGGGAGAGGGAATGAGCAGTTCTTC
>few|TRBV11-2|TRBD2|TRBJ2-7
CASSQLGTSGWYEQYF
TGTGCCAGCAGCCAACTAGGGACTAGCGGGTGGTACGAGCAGTACTTC
>NA|TRBV3-1|NA|TRBJ1-4
CASSQSGGGRGEKLFF
TGTGCCAGCAGCCAGTCAGGTGGGGGGCGCGGTGAAAAACTGTTTTTT
>NA|TRBV20-1|TRBD2|TRBJ2-1
CSASWTSWRNEQFF
TGCAGTGCAAGTTGGACTAGCTGGAGGAATGAGCAGTTCTTC
>few|TRBV29-1|NA|TRBJ2-7
CSGTGLYYEQYF
TGCAGCGGTACCGGGCTTTACTACGAGCAGTACTTC
>NA|TRBV29-1|NA|TRBJ1-3
CSVEDGNSGNTIYF
TGCAGCGTTGAAGACGGGAACTCTGGAAACACCATATATTTT
>NA|TRBV29-1|TRBD2|TRBJ2-1
CSSGGAGAYEQFF
TGCAGCAGTGGGGGAGCGGGAGCCTATGAGCAGTTCTTC
>few|TRBV9|NA|TRBJ2-7
CASSVLSEGSGEQYF
TGTGCCAGCAGCGTTTTAAGTGAGGGTTCTGGGGAGCAGTACTTC
>few|TRBV11-3|NA|TRBJ2-1
CASSLDSWTGRENEQFF
TGTGCCAGCAGCTTAGATAGCTGGACAGGGAGGGAAAATGAGCAGTTCTTC
>NA|TRBV5-4|NA|TRBJ2-6
CASSLGTGRGANVLTF
TGTGCCAGCAGCTTGGGGACGGGGAGAGGGGCCAACGTCCTGACTTTC
>many|TRBV20-1|NA|TRBJ2-5
CSARDEVAETQYF
TGCAGTGCTAGAGATGAGGTAGCGGAGACCCAGTACTTC
>many|TRBV7-2|TRBD2|TRBJ2-5
CASSLTGTSGSLGETQYF
TGTGCCAGCAGCCTCACCGGGACTAGCGGGTCCCTCGGGGAGACCCAGTACTTC